Presented here are 5 T cell receptor beta chains from one specimen sequenced in a study of T-cell reconstitution after alpha-beta-depleted transplantation in children. Preparation of the TCRbeta library used unique molecular identifiers. One entry per CDR3 protein results from TCRdb running MiXCR on the PCR reads. The data show 100,000 or so distinct CDR3 sequences, with about 22% seen just once and 20% to 25% held by the top ten. The sequencing used PBMCs, collected before TCRalphabeta/CD19-depleted stem cell transplant. The receptors derive from a boy younger than 10 with acute lymphoblastic leukemia, due to receive a stem cell transplant.

The chain has TRBV11-2 and TRBJ2-4; D ambiguous. CDR3 length equals 17 residues. Germline CDR1 and CDR2: SGHAT and FQNNGV. With 4 bases removed from V and 0 bases from J, the gap between germline ends came to 16 bases. The CDR3 loop reads CASSYSIGSVAKNIQYF. The CDR3 DNA sequence: TGTGCCAGCAGCTATAGCATAGGGTCGGTAGCCAAAAACATTCAGTACTTC.

The V and J genes are TRBV5-6 and TRBJ1-1; no clear D gene. The CDR3 totals 14 residues. Trimming removed 0 bases at V and 3 bases at J, with 9 bases between. Germline CDR1 and CDR2: SGHDT and YYEEEE. The CDR3 region is CASSLGGRDTEAFF. The CDR3 region has the DNA TGTGCCAGCAGCTTGGGGGGTCGGGACACTGAAGCTTTCTTT.

This chain connects TRBV6-2 or TRBV6-3 to TRBJ1-2, with D perhaps TRBD1 (5 bases). Germline V gene sequence: CDR1 MNHEY, CDR2 SVGEGT. The CDR3 has 14 residues. V was trimmed by 0 bases and J by 3 bases, leaving 8 bases between them. The CDR3 DNA follows: TGTGCCAGCAGTTACTCGAGGGACGACTATGGCTACACCTTC. This codes for CASSYSRDDYGYTF.

The chain uses TRBV2 and TRBJ2-5; D tentatively fits TRBD1 or TRBD2 (7 bases each). The CDR3 length is 15 residues. The germline V and J ends were trimmed by 3 bases and 5 bases, with 16 bases remaining between them. Germline V CDR1 and CDR2: SNHLY, FYNNEI. CDR3: CASSDVRGGRETQYF. DNA for the CDR3: TGTGCCAGCAGTGATGTCAGGGGGGGCCGGGAGACCCAGTACTTC.

This chain connects TRBV4-2 to TRBJ2-3, with a weak D call TRBD2 (6 bases). The ends were cut back, 3 bases at V and 0 bases at J, with 7 bases in the middle. The length of the CDR3 is 14 residues. In germline, CDR1 is LGHNA, CDR2 YNFKEQ. CDR3 amino acids: CASSQAGSTDTQYF. The CDR3 DNA reads as TGTGCCAGCAGCCAGGCGGGAAGCACAGATACGCAGTATTTT.